Presented here are 7 T cell receptor beta chains from one specimen sequenced in a study of cytomegalovirus exposure and HLA in healthy donors. The PCR contained 60 Vbeta and 13 Jbeta primers. The protocol was immunoSEQ multiplex PCR, while the TCRdb copy is restricted to in-frame clones and leaves out a portion. The data contain roughly 70,000 clones, over 70% of them seen just once; the ten biggest clones take up 10% to 12%. Sample: PBMCs. The receptor source for this set is a human donor in good health.

This clone was found once. The chain employs TRBV7-2 and TRBJ1-5; 9 nucleotides line up with TRBD1. This CDR3 spans 14 amino acids. V trimming: 1 base; J trimming: 7 bases; junction bases outside the gene matches: 2. CDR1 and CDR2 (germline): SGHTA, FQGNSA. This CDR3 reads CASSLETGGQPQHF. The CDR3 DNA reads TGTGCCAGCAGCTTAGAGACAGGGGGGCAGCCCCAGCATTTT.

The V call is TRBV13, the J call TRBJ1-3, with 7 bases identical to TRBD1. The CDR3 spans 17 residues. CDR1 PRHDT and CDR2 FYEKMQ come from the germline V gene (reference sequence). V gave up 2 bases and J gave up 2 bases; unmatched junction bases: 9. In DNA, the CDR3 is TGTGCCAGCAGCTTATGGGGGACAGAAGAAGCTGGAAACACCATATATTTT. This translates into CASSLWGTEEAGNTIYF.

This clone was found a few times. This chain connects TRBV6-6 to TRBJ1-1; TRBD1 agrees at 11 bases. In germline, CDR1 is MNHNY, CDR2 SVGAGI (reference sequence). CDR3 length equals 15 residues. Trimming removed 5 bases from V and 4 bases from J; junction bases left unmatched: 6. CDR3 amino acids: CASSRTGGRSTEAFF. CDR3 DNA sequence: TGTGCCAGCAGTCGGACAGGGGGCCGGAGCACTGAAGCTTTCTTT.

V and J are TRBV5-1 and TRBJ2-1; 13 nucleotides agree with TRBD2. Losses at the gene ends were 0 bases for V and 4 bases for J; bases not matched to a gene: 4. There are 17 residues in the CDR3. Germline loops: CDR1 SGHRS, CDR2 YFSETQ. CDR3 sequence: CASSLGTSGGRYNEQFF. The CDR3 bases are TGCGCCAGCAGCTTGGGGACTAGCGGGGGAAGATACAATGAGCAGTTCTTC. Full variable domain (remainder filled in from reference TRBV5-1 and TRBJ2-1): KAGVTQTPRYLIKTRGQQVTLSCSPISGHRSVSWYQQTPGQGLQFLFEYFSETQRNKGNFPGRFSGRQFSNSRSEMNVSTLELGDSALYLCASSLGTSGGRYNEQFFGPGTRLTVL.

V is TRBV13 and J is TRBJ2-7; 8 positions match TRBD1. Germline assignment: CDR1 PRHDT and CDR2 FYEKMQ (reference sequence). The J segment lost 7 bases and the V segment lost 0 bases, leaving 11 bases of the junction unmatched. The CDR3 runs 16 residues. CDR3 sequence (DNA): TGTGCCAGCAGCTTAGGGTCTGGGACAGGAGTAGGTGAGCAGTACTTC. Translated, it gives CASSLGSGTGVGEQYF.

The rearrangement joins TRBV18 to TRBJ2-5; D may be TRBD2 (5 bases). V shed 4 bases and J shed 5 bases, with 8 bases lying between them. The germline V gene has CDR1 KGHSH and CDR2 LQKENI. This CDR3 comprises 12 residues. The CDR3 DNA sequence: TGTGCCAGCTCACAAAGCGGTGAGACCCAGTACTTC. Protein product: CASSQSGETQYF.

The rearrangement joins TRBV28 to TRBJ1-3, with a weak D call TRBD1 (6 bases). V was pared by 3 bases and J by 4 bases, with 13 bases between. The CDR3 extends over 15 amino acids. Germline loops: CDR1 MDHEN, CDR2 SYDVKM. CDR3 nucleotide sequence: TGTGCCAGCAGTTTGGGGGACACGGTGGGAAACACCATATATTTT. This codes for CASSLGDTVGNTIYF. Combining the CDR3 with reference TRBV28 and TRBJ1-3 gives the whole variable domain DVKVTQSSRYLVKRTGEKVFLECVQDMDHENMFWYRQDPGLGLRLIYFSYDVKMKEKGDIPEGYSVSREKKERFSLILESASTNQTSMYLCASSLGDTVGNTIYFGEGSWLTVV.